This T cell receptor beta chain came from a study of blood T cells in healthy people across ages. The individuals who served as donors were healthy Caucasians living in Russia, aged roughly 6 to 95. Together with a sample-barcoded 5' primer, a J-beta primer mix was included in a second PCR lasting roughly 7 to 11 cycles. TCRdb itself ran the 5' RACE reads through MiXCR, one entry per CDR3 protein. The table lists about 970,000 distinct CDR3 sequences, approximately 50% of them singletons, with about 22% in the top ten. Germline CDR1 reads MDHEN; CDR2 reads SYDVKM. The CDR3 consists of 17 residues. Details on this clonotype: A junction end diverges from the germline sequence, so it may reflect a read error.

Sequenced material: blood. The source is a woman aged 55-70 years in good health. The rearrangement links TRBV28 to TRBJ2-1, with 10 bases identical to TRBD1. DNA of the CDR3: TGTGCCAGCAGAATCTCCGGGACAGGGGAGTTTTACAAGGAGCAGTTCTTC. This sequence encodes CASRISGTGEFYKEQFF.